This T cell receptor beta chain was recorded in a study of type 1 regulatory T cells. Graft donor-derived T-allo10 cells were described as host-alloantigen-specific, anergic, and alloantigen-specifically suppressive. This clonotype was observed at least ten times. Its antigen is unidentified. The germline V gene has CDR1 MNHEY and CDR2 SVGEGT. Unmatched junction bases numbered 13, after V lost 7 bases and J lost 4 bases. The CDR3 is 15 amino acids. TCRdb re-analysed the reads in MiXCR, keeping a single row per CDR3 protein. The data hold approximately 72,000 distinct CDR3 sequences, with around 68% observed a single time.

The TCR was taken from a human donor in good health. The chain uses TRBV6-2 or TRBV6-3 and TRBJ2-7; TRBD2 aligns across 7 bases. The source material was cultured T cells, either the whole culture or a sorted T cell fraction (not recorded which). Specified subset: Tr1-enriched cell product generated in vitro against host alloantigens. This CDR3 reads CASKRDSINGYEQYF. The CDR3, as DNA: TGTGCCAGCAAGCGGGACTCAATCAACGGGTACGAGCAGTACTTC.